This TCR beta chain was retrieved from a study of beta chain features in type 1 diabetes. Overall study results and limits: People with Type 1 diabetes carried modestly yet significantly shorter TCRB CDR3s in all four CD4+ subsets.

Expressed TCRB transcripts were sequenced, since all the RNA that had been isolated was reverse transcribed. Measured with immunoSEQ multiplex PCR; TCRdb has only the in-frame clones, and not every one. This table holds fewer than 300,000 clones, around 21% found once. For this clone: Its antigen is unknown.

Trimming took 4 bases from V and 8 from J, leaving 23 bases between them. The CDR3 runs to 15 residues. CDR1 is SQVTM, CDR2 ANQGSEA, per germline. The V call is TRBV29-1, the J call TRBJ2-5; possibly TRBD1 for D (6 bases). Sequencing input: naive CD4+ T cells from blood. The source of this sequence is a woman between 40 and 55 years old with type 1 diabetes. The CDR3: CSVVRDLGARRTQYF. In DNA form, the CDR3 reads TGCAGCGTTGTCAGGGATTTGGGGGCCCGGAGAACCCAGTACTTC.